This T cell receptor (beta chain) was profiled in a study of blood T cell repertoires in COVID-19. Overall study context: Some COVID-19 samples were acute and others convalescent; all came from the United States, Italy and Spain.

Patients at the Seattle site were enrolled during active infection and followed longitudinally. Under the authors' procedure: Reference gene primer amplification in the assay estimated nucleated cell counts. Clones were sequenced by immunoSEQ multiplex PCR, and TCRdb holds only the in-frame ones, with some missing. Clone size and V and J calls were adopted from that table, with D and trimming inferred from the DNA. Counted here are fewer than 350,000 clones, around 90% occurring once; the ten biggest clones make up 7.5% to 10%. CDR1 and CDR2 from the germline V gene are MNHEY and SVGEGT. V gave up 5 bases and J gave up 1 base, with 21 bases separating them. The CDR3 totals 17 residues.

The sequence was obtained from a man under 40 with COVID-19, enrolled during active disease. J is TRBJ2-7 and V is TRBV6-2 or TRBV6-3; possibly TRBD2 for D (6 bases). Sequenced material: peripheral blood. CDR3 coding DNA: TGTGCCAGCAGTCGCCCCCGATTCGGGAGAGGATCCTACGAGCAGTACTTC. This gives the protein CASSRPRFGRGSYEQYF.